Below are 18 T cell receptor beta chains sequenced from a single sample in a study of blood T cell repertoires in COVID-19. This table comes from immunoSEQ multiplex PCR, and its TCRdb copy is limited to in-frame clones, with some not included. The sample includes some 200,000 clones, around 84% of them seen just once. Sequencing used peripheral blood. These receptors were collected from a man aged 35 to 55 with active or convalescent COVID-19.

This clone appeared a few times. The CDR3 is CASSLRQDNTGELFF. The CDR3 DNA reads TGCGCCAGCAGCTTGAGACAGGATAACACCGGGGAGCTGTTTTTT. This sequence joins TRBV5-1 and TRBJ2-2, with D possibly matching TRBD1 (6 bases). Germline lookup yields CDR1 SGHRS and CDR2 YFSETQ. The germline V and J ends were trimmed by 1 base and 2 bases, with 9 bases remaining between them. The CDR3 has 15 amino acids. The full variable domain, in which reference TRBV5-1 and TRBJ2-2 provide the parts outside the CDR3, is KAGVTQTPRYLIKTRGQQVTLSCSPISGHRSVSWYQQTPGQGLQFLFEYFSETQRNKGNFPGRFSGRQFSNSRSEMNVSTLELGDSALYLCASSLRQDNTGELFFGEGSRLTVL.

With respect to this clone: This same CDR3 is encoded by further DNA sequences in the sample. The CDR3 DNA sequence: TGTGCCAGCAGACCGACAGGGGGCGGCACTGAAGCTTTCTTT. Translated: CASRPTGGGTEAFF. The chain has TRBV27 and TRBJ1-1; the match to TRBD1 covers 10 bases. The CDR3 covers 14 residues. Germline CDR1 reads MNHEY; CDR2 reads SMNVEV (reference sequence). V shed 6 bases and J 4 bases; nucleotides not matched to a gene: 5.

In regard to this clone: The junction and the germline gene differ at one end; a read error may be behind it. Other DNA sequences in this specimen translate into the identical CDR3. The chain has TRBV2 and TRBJ1-5; TRBD1 agrees at 10 bases. The CDR3 consists of 14 residues. In germline, CDR1 is SNHLY, CDR2 FYNNEI. The chain's CDR3 is CASSGDRGNQPQHF. Written as DNA, the CDR3 is TGTGCCAGCAGCGGGGACAGGGGAAATCAACCCCAGCATTTT.

The V gene is TRBV15, the J gene TRBJ2-3, with 8 bases lining up with TRBD1. The trim removed 0 bases at V and 3 bases at J, leaving 11 bases unmatched. Germline lookup yields CDR1 LNHNV and CDR2 YYDKDF (reference sequence). The CDR3 contains 18 residues. CDR3 in amino acids: CATSREIPLGQGTDTQYF. DNA of the CDR3: TGTGCCACCAGCAGAGAGATCCCCCTCGGACAGGGAACAGATACGCAGTATTTT.

In this sample, this clone turned up once. The chain carries TRBV5-6 and TRBJ2-5; 8 bases are shared with TRBD2. J was trimmed by 4 bases and V by 4 bases; bases with no gene match: 3. The CDR3 loop spans 13 amino acids. CDR1 is SGHDT, CDR2 YYEEEE, per germline. The CDR3 bases are TGTGCCAGCAGCATTAGCGGGGTAGAGACCCAGTACTTC. Amino acids: CASSISGVETQYF.

The chain is built from TRBV19 and TRBJ1-5; 10 nucleotides line up with TRBD1. V gave up 6 bases and J gave up 2 bases; unmatched junction bases: 7. Germline CDR1 LNHDA, CDR2 SQIVND (reference sequence). The CDR3 runs to 16 residues. In DNA form, the CDR3 reads TGTGCCAGTAGGGGGACAGGGGATTTTGGCAATCAGCCCCAGCATTTT. Translated, it gives CASRGTGDFGNQPQHF.

V and J are TRBV11-3 and TRBJ2-1; 8 bases are shared with TRBD1. Unmatched junction bases numbered 2, after V lost 5 bases and J lost 2 bases. CDR1 is SGHNT, CDR2 YENEEA, per germline. The CDR3 covers 14 residues. The CDR3 region has the DNA TGTGCCAGCAGCAACAGGGGGGCCTACAATGAGCAGTTCTTC. Translating gives CASSNRGAYNEQFF.

V and J are TRBV5-6 and TRBJ2-2; a possible D gene is TRBD2 (5 bases). V dropped 1 base and J dropped 5 bases, with 15 bases sitting between them. CDR1 and CDR2 (germline): SGHDT, YYEEEE. The CDR3 is 16 residues long. CDR3 loop: CASSLSPGSGTGELFF. CDR3 nucleotides: TGTGCCAGCAGCTTGTCTCCGGGCTCGGGGACCGGGGAGCTGTTTTTT.

This chain joins TRBV6-2 or TRBV6-3 and TRBJ2-1; 10 bases are shared with TRBD1. This CDR3 contains 16 residues. V gave up 2 bases and J gave up 3 bases; unmatched junction bases: 4. Germline loops: CDR1 MNHEY, CDR2 SVGEGT. The CDR3 here is CASSYMDRGIYNEQFF. The CDR3 nucleotides are TGTGCCAGCAGTTACATGGACAGGGGGATCTACAATGAGCAGTTCTTC.

The chain carries TRBV7-2 and TRBJ2-2, with 10 bases matching TRBD2. The CDR3 runs to 17 residues. CDR1 and CDR2 from the germline V gene are SGHTA and FQGNSA. Germline trimming cut 2 bases from V and 0 bases from J; bases unmatched to any gene: 3. This chain's CDR3 is CASSLPSGGANTGELFF. The CDR3 DNA reads TGTGCCAGCAGCTTACCTAGCGGGGGAGCGAACACCGGGGAGCTGTTTTTT.

This chain links TRBV5-6 with TRBJ1-3; D is possibly TRBD1 (5 bases). The CDR3 has 14 residues. Germline loops: CDR1 SGHDT, CDR2 YYEEEE. Trimming took off 1 base at V and 5 bases at J, with 10 bases between the two ends. CDR3 region: CASSLRRGRNTIYF. CDR3 DNA: TGTGCCAGCAGCTTGAGGAGGGGTAGAAACACCATATATTTT.

This sequence joins TRBV27 and TRBJ1-1, with a weak D call TRBD1 (5 bases). V lost 4 bases and J 0 bases, leaving 15 bases between the germline ends. The CDR3 loop spans 16 amino acids. Looked up from germline, CDR1 is MNHEY and CDR2 is SMNVEV (reference sequence). CDR3 DNA sequence: TGTGCCAGCAGTTACCAACAGACAGTAATGAACACTGAAGCTTTCTTT. Protein sequence: CASSYQQTVMNTEAFF.

The genes are TRBV4-3 and TRBJ1-6; 7 nucleotides line up with TRBD1. Germline loops: CDR1 LGHNA, CDR2 YSLEER. This CDR3 spans 17 amino acids. J was trimmed by 5 bases and V by 2 bases; bases with no gene match: 9. DNA for the CDR3: TGCGCCAGCAGCCAATCTCCAACCGGGACAGATAATTCACCCCTCCACTTT. Residues: CASSQSPTGTDNSPLHF.

The chain is built from TRBV19 and TRBJ1-1; unclear D gene. The CDR3 is made up of 12 amino acids. Germline values: CDR1 LNHDA, CDR2 SQIVND (reference sequence). V lost 11 bases to trimming and J lost 5 bases, with 15 bases between them. CDR3 in amino acids: CAGKTAGTEAFF. The CDR3 DNA follows: TGTGCCGGAAAGACGGCGGGGACTGAAGCTTTCTTT.

The chain uses TRBV2 and TRBJ1-5; perhaps TRBD1 as D (5 bases). V lost 3 bases to trimming and J lost 7 bases, with 22 bases between them. This CDR3 region has 17 residues. Germline CDR1 reads SNHLY; CDR2 reads FYNNEI. CDR3 bases: TGTGCCAGCAGTGATGTCAATGTAGGCAGGGTAGGCCAGCCCCAGCATTTT. Its translation: CASSDVNVGRVGQPQHF.

This chain uses TRBV3-1 (or the pseudogene TRBV3-2) with TRBJ1-1, with TRBD1 matching over 7 bases. This CDR3 has 16 residues. The V segment lost 2 bases and the J segment 0 bases; nucleotides outside the gene matches: 6. The germline V gene has CDR1 LGHDT and CDR2 YNNKEL (reference sequence). For the CDR3, the DNA is TGTGCCAGCAGCCAACCGGGACAGATATTGAACACTGAAGCTTTCTTT. Protein product: CASSQPGQILNTEAFF.

This rearrangement joins TRBV5-8 to TRBJ2-7; unclear D gene. Trimming shortened V by 1 base and J by 4 bases, and 6 bases separated the two germline ends. CDR1 and CDR2 (germline): SGHTS, YDEGEE. The CDR3 spans 12 residues. The CDR3 loop is CASSLYGYEQYF. The CDR3 DNA reads TGTGCCAGCAGCTTGTACGGGTACGAGCAGTACTTC.

The rearrangement uses TRBV3-1 (or the pseudogene TRBV3-2) and TRBJ2-5, with 11 bases identical to TRBD2. This CDR3 comprises 15 residues. The ends lost 3 bases at V and 9 bases at J; junction bases unmatched: 9. Per germline, CDR1 LGHDT and CDR2 YNNKEL (reference sequence). This CDR3 is CASSHAIGTSGSQYF. In DNA, the CDR3 is TGTGCCAGCAGCCACGCAATAGGGACTAGCGGATCCCAGTACTTC.